This T cell receptor beta chain was found in a study of T-cell memory formation after mild COVID-19. The CDR3 runs to 15 residues. Germline CDR1 SGHAT, CDR2 FQNNGV. V gave up 1 base and J gave up 1 base, with 10 bases separating them. Comments on this clonotype: The antigen is unknown.

TCRdb analysed the 5' RACE reads with MiXCR anew, one entry per CDR3 protein. This repertoire shows about 16,000 distinct CDR3 sequences, 23% found once; its top ten account for 45% to 65%. Study-level points and caveats: Clones contracting across day 15 to 85 had a balanced CD4/CD8 profile; later expanding clones leaned CD4+. The pre-infection memory compartment contained some responding clones, suggesting cross-reactive memory joined.

This TCR derives from a man younger than 35 who had mild COVID-19 (a few samples of this study predate the infection). Cell type and time point are not known. The V gene is TRBV11-2, the J gene TRBJ1-1; no firm D call. The sample was PBMCs or a T cell subset sorted from them (not recorded which). The CDR3 reads CASSLGTESNTEAFF. The CDR3 bases are TGTGCCAGCAGCTTAGGTACAGAGTCGAACACTGAAGCTTTCTTT.